The present T cell receptor beta chain was sequenced within a study of beta chain features in type 1 diabetes. As for the study in general: Sorted cells, approximately 110,000,000 in number, were examined across all samples.

Study-level findings and limits: Type 1 diabetes patients showed a moderate but significant shortening of TCRB CDR3s in all four CD4+ subsets. Naive, central memory and regulatory TCRB repertoires appeared more similar among patients than healthy donors.

As to this clone: Its antigen is currently unknown.

Expressed TCRB transcripts were sequenced because the isolated RNA had all been reverse transcribed beforehand. The method was immunoSEQ multiplex PCR; TCRdb's version includes in-frame clones alone and lacks a portion of them. The repertoire holds around 130,000 clones, with around 9% as singletons. The CDR3 runs to 13 residues. Deletions cut 4 bases from V and 8 bases from J, with 14 bases between. Germline V lookup: CDR1 SGHTA, CDR2 FQGTGA. The chain recombines TRBV7-3 with TRBJ1-1; a weak D match, TRBD1 (6 bases). Sequenced sample: central memory CD4+ T cells from blood. This receptor was identified in a man under 40 with type 1 diabetes. The CDR3 loop is CASSSSPGAEAFF. The CDR3 DNA follows: TGTGCCAGCAGCTCGAGCCCAGGGGCAGAAGCTTTCTTT.